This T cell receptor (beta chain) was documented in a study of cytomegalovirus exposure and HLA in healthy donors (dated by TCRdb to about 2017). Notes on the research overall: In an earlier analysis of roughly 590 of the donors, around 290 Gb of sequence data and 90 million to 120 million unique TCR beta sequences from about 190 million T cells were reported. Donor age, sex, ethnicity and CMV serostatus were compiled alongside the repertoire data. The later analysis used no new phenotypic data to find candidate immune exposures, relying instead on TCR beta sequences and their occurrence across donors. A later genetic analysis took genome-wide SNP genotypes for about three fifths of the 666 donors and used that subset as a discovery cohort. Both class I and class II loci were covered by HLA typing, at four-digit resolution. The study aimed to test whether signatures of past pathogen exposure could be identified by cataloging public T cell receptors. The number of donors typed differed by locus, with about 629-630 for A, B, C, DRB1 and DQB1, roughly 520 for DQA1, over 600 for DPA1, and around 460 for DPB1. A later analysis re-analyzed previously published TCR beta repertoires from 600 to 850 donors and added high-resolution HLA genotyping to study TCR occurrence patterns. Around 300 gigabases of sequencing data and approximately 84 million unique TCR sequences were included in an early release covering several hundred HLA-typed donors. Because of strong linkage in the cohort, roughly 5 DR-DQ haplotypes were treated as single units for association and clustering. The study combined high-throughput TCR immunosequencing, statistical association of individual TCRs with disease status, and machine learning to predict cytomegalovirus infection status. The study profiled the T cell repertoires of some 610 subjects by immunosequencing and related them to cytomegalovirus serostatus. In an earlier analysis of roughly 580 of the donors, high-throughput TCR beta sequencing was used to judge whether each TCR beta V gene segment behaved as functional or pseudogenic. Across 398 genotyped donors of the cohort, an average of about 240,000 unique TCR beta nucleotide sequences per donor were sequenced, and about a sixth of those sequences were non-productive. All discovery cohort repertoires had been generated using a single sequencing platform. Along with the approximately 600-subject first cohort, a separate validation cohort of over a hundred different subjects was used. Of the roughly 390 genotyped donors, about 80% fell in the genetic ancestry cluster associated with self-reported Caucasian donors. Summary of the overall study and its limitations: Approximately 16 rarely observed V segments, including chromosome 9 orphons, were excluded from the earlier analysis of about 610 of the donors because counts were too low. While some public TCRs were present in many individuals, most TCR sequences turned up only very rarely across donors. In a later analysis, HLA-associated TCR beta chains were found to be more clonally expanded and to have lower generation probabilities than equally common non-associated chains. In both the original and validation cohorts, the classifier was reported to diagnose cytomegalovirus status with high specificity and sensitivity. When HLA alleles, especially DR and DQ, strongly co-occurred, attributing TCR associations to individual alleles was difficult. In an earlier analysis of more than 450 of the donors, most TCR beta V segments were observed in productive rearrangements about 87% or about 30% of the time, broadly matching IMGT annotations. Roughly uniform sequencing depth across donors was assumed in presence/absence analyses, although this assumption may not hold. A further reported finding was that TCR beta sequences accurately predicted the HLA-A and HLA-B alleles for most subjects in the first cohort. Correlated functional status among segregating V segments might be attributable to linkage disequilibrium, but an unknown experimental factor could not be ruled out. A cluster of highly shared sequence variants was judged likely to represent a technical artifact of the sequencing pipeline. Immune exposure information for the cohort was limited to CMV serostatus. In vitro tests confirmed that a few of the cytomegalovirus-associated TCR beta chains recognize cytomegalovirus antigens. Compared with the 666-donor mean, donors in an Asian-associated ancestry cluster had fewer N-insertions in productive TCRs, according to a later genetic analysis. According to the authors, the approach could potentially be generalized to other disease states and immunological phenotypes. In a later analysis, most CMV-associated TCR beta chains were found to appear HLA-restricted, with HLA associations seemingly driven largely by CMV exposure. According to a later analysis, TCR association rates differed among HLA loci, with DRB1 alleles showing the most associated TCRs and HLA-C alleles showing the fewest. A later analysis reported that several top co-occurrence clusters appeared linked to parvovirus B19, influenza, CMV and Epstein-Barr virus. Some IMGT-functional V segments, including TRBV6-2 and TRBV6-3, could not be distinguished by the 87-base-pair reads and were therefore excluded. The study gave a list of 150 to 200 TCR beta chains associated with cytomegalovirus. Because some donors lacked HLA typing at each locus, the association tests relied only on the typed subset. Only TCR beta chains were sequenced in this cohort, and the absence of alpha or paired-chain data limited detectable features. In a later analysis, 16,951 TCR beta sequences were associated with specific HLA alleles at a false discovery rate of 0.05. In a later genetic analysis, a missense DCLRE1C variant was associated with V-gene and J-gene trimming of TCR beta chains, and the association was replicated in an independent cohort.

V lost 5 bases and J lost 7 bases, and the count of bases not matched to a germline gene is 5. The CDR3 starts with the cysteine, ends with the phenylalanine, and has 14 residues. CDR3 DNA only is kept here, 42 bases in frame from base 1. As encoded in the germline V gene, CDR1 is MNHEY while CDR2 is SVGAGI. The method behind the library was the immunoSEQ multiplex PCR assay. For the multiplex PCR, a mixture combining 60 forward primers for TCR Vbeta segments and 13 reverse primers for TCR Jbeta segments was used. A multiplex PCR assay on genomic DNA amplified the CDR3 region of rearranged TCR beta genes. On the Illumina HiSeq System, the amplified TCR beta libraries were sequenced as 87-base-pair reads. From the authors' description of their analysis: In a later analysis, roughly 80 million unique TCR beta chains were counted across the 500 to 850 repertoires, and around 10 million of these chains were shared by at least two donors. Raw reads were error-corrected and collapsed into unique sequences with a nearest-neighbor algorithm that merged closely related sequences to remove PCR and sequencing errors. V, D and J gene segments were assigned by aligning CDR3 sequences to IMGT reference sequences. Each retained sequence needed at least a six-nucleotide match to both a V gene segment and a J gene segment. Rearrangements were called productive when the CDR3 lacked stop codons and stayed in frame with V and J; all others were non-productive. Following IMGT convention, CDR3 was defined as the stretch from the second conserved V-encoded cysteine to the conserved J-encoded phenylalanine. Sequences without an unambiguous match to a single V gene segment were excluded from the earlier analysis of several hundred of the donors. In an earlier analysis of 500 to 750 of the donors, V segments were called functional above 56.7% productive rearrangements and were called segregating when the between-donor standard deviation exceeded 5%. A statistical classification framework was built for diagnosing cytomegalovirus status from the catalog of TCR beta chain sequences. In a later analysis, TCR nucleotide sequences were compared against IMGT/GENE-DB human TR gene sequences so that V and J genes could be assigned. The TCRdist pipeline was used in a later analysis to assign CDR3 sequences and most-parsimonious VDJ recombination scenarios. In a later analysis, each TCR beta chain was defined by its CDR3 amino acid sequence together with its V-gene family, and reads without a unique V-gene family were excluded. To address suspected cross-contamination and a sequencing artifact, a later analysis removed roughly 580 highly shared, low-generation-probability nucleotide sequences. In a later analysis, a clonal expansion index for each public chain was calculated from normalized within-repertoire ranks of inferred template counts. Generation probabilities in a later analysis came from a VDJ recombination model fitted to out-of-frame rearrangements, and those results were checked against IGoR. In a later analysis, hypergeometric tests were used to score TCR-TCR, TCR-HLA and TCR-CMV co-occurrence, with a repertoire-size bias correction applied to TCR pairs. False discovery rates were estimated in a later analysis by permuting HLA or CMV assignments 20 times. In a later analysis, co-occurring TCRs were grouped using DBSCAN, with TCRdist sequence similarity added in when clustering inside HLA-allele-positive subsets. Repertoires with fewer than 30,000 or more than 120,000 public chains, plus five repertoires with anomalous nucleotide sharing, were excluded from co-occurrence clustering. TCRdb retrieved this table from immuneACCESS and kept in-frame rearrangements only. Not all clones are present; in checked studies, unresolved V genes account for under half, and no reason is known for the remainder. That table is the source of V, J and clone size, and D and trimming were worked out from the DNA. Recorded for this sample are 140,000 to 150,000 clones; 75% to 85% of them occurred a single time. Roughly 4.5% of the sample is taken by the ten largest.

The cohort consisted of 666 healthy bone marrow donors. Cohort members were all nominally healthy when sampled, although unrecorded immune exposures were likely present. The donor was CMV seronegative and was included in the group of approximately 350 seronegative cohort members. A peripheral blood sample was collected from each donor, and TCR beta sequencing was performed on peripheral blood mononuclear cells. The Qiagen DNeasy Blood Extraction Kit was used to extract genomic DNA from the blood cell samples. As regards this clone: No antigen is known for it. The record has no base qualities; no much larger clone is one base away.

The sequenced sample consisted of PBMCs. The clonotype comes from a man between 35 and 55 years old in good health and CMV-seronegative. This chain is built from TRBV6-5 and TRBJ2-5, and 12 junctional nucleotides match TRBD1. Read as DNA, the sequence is TGTGCCAGCAGTAGGGACAGGGGGCAGGGGACCCAGTACTTC. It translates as CASSRDRGQGTQYF.